The present TCR beta chain was sequenced within a study of cytomegalovirus exposure and HLA in healthy donors. Use of 60 Vbeta and 13 Jbeta primers characterized the PCR. Assay: immunoSEQ multiplex PCR; the TCRdb copy retains only in-frame clones and omits some. Seen here are about 90,000 clones, about 72% observed once, and the top ten hold around 2.3%. Specimen: PBMCs. The receptor was isolated from a man aged 25-40 years in good health and CMV-seronegative.

The CDR3, as DNA: TGTGCCAGCAGTTATTCGTGGCGGGAGGACACCGGGGAGCTGTTTTTT. Translating it yields CASSYSWREDTGELFF. The chain employs TRBV27 and TRBJ2-2; 8 bases agree with TRBD2. CDR1 and CDR2 (germline): MNHEY, SMNVEV (reference sequence). This CDR3 is 16 amino acids long. Losses at the gene ends were 4 bases for V and 3 bases for J; bases not matched to a gene: 7.